This T cell receptor beta chain was captured by sequencing in a study of pediatric ulcerative colitis. The study, taken as a whole, reports: Blood-derived T cells may be present in rectal pinch biopsies. Compared with controls, ulcerative colitis showed greater blood-rectum clone sharing. Two rectal clonotypes were found only in ulcerative colitis patients, all of them.

A remark on this clone: Antigen: not known.

Germline CDR1 and CDR2: SGHKS and YYEKEE (reference sequence). The CDR3 contains 12 residues. V lost 4 bases to trimming and J lost 2 bases, with 6 bases between them. One to two pinch biopsies were taken from the rectum during colonoscopy. Only in-frame clones appear in the TCRdb table, and some are missing; sequencing was by immunoSEQ multiplex PCR. The sample lists 18,000 or so clones, roughly 74% occurring once. The specimen was gut tissue. The clonotype comes from a boy between 10 and 17 years old with moderate ulcerative colitis. The chain couples TRBV5-5 to TRBJ2-5; D remains ambiguous. The CDR3 DNA sequence: TGTGCCAGCAGCGCTAATCAAGAGACCCAGTACTTC. Protein: CASSANQETQYF.